The rows below give T cell receptor beta chains drawn from one sample of a study of radiotherapy plus CTLA-4 blockade in lung cancer. The method was immunoSEQ multiplex PCR; TCRdb's version includes in-frame clones alone and lacks a portion of them. The data hold roughly 120,000 clones, with more than 75% observed a single time. The specimen comprised peripheral blood, sampled from a patient treated with radiotherapy plus ipilimumab. All receptors come from a human donor with non-small cell lung cancer that progressed on radiotherapy plus ipilimumab. Some clones in this sample may be carry-over from other donors' samples. Each CDR3 is given with its conserved first and last residue. The order of the fields is D gene, V gene, clone size, J gene, CDR3 protein, CDR3 DNA. A D gene is named only where the DNA matches it firmly. Size is omitted from some rows. Given values are once, few, many or a class for expanded clones.

D gene: NA
V gene: TRBV6-5
clone size: NA
J gene: TRBJ1-5
CDR3 protein: CASSYSSPRCQPQHF
CDR3 DNA: TGTGCCAGCAGTTACTCTTCTCCCCGCTGTCAGCCCCAGCATTTT

D gene: TRBD1
V gene: TRBV2
clone size: few
J gene: TRBJ1-1
CDR3 protein: CATPTIQGASRNTEAFF
CDR3 DNA: TGTGCCACGCCGACCATACAGGGGGCATCAAGGAACACTGAAGCTTTCTTT

D gene: NA
V gene: TRBV7-2
clone size: once
J gene: TRBJ2-2
CDR3 protein: CASSLVSGTGELFF
CDR3 DNA: TGTGCCAGCAGCTTAGTGTCGGGCACGGGGGAGCTGTTTTTT

D gene: TRBD1
V gene: TRBV27
clone size: NA
J gene: TRBJ2-7
CDR3 protein: CASSTRTGAYEQYF
CDR3 DNA: TGTGCCAGCAGTACACGGACAGGAGCGTACGAGCAGTACTTC

D gene: TRBD1
V gene: TRBV6-6
clone size: NA
J gene: TRBJ2-1
CDR3 protein: CASSYSTGYNEQFF
CDR3 DNA: TGTGCCAGCAGTTACTCGACAGGGTACAATGAGCAGTTCTTC

D gene: NA
V gene: TRBV4-3
clone size: NA
J gene: TRBJ1-5
CDR3 protein: CASSTILDSNQPQHF
CDR3 DNA: TGCGCCAGCAGCACAATACTGGACAGCAATCAGCCCCAGCATTTT

D gene: TRBD2
V gene: TRBV7-2
clone size: NA
J gene: TRBJ2-7
CDR3 protein: CASSPRGGSRSYEQYF
CDR3 DNA: TGTGCCAGCAGCCCGCGGGGGGGTTCGAGATCCTACGAGCAGTACTTC

D gene: TRBD2
V gene: TRBV6-4
clone size: few
J gene: TRBJ2-1
CDR3 protein: CASSPTSGGADEQFF
CDR3 DNA: TGTGCCAGCAGTCCAACTAGCGGGGGGGCGGATGAGCAGTTCTTC

D gene: NA
V gene: TRBV5-4
clone size: NA
J gene: TRBJ2-5
CDR3 protein: CASSYKGTSETQYF
CDR3 DNA: TGTGCCAGCAGCTATAAAGGGACTTCAGAGACCCAGTACTTC

D gene: NA
V gene: TRBV19
clone size: NA
J gene: TRBJ1-2
CDR3 protein: CASSIYEGPVQVYGYTF
CDR3 DNA: TGTGCCAGTAGTATTTATGAGGGCCCGGTACAGGTGTATGGCTACACCTTC

D gene: NA
V gene: TRBV6-1
clone size: NA
J gene: TRBJ2-2
CDR3 protein: CASTADTGELFF
CDR3 DNA: TGTGCCAGCACGGCAGACACCGGGGAGCTGTTTTTT

D gene: TRBD2
V gene: TRBV18
clone size: NA
J gene: TRBJ2-2
CDR3 protein: CASSPQRGEESGELFF
CDR3 DNA: TGTGCCAGCTCACCACAGCGGGGGGAAGAGTCCGGGGAGCTGTTTTTT

D gene: NA
V gene: TRBV5-6
clone size: NA
J gene: TRBJ1-1
CDR3 protein: CASSLRMNTEAFF
CDR3 DNA: TGTGCCAGCAGTTTACGCATGAACACTGAAGCTTTCTTT